The 2 T cell receptor beta chains below were found in one sample sequenced in a study of cytomegalovirus exposure and HLA in healthy donors. Amplification used 60 Vbeta primers and 13 Jbeta primers. Assay used: immunoSEQ multiplex PCR; TCRdb lists only in-frame clones, some missing. The table counts over 60,000 clones; 7.5% lies in the top ten. Sequenced input: PBMCs. These receptors all stem from a female donor in good health and CMV-seropositive.

The CDR3 nucleotides are TGTGCCAGTAGTTTCCCCAGGGGAGGGAGCACTGAAGCTTTCTTT. This translates into CASSFPRGGSTEAFF. V and J are TRBV19 and TRBJ1-1, with D perhaps matching TRBD1 (6 bases). Trimming shortened V by 5 bases and J by 4 bases, and 17 bases separated the two germline ends. Looked up from germline, CDR1 is LNHDA and CDR2 is SQIVND (reference sequence). The CDR3 loop spans 15 amino acids.

This rearrangement joins TRBV11-2 to TRBJ1-3, with TRBD1 as a possible D gene (6 bases). CDR3 length: 13 residues. V was clipped by 1 base and J by 9 bases, with 10 bases between them. Germline assignment: CDR1 SGHAT and CDR2 FQNNGV. Written as DNA, the CDR3 is TGTGCCAGCAGCTTAGGTACAGGGAGCACCATATATTTT. Amino acids: CASSLGTGSTIYF. The full variable domain, with the rest looked up from reference TRBV11-2 and TRBJ1-3, is EAGVAQSPRYKIIEKRQSVAFWCNPISGHATLYWYQQILGQGPKLLIQFQNNGVVDDSQLPKDRFSAERLKGVDSTLKIQPAKLEDSAVYLCASSLGTGSTIYFGEGSWLTVV.